The clone carrying this T cell receptor beta chain was observed once. The CDR3 consists of 15 residues. V lost 3 bases, J lost 3 bases, and 8 bases stayed unmatched. Germline CDR1 is SQVTM and CDR2 is ANQGSEA. The data were obtained in a study of CD8 T cells in Susac syndrome. When the RNA was reverse transcribed, random hexamers were used with an input of 0.5 to 1 ug. Amplification of the TCR beta CDR3 was carried out by immunoSEQ multiplex PCR, which spanned a total of 54 Vbeta and 13 Jbeta segments. TCRdb re-called the immunoSEQ multiplex PCR reads through MiXCR, storing one row per CDR3 protein. The table records some 260,000 distinct CDR3 sequences, approximately 84% of them present only once. Those who served as multiple sclerosis controls were treatment-naive patients with stable or active relapsing-remitting disease.

This chain links TRBV29-1 with TRBJ2-7; 10 bases agree with TRBD2. Sequenced sample: CD8+ T cells from PBMCs. This receptor was taken from a human donor with multiple sclerosis. The CDR3 here is CSVDKLSGRDYEQYF. For the CDR3, the DNA is TGCAGCGTTGACAAATTAAGCGGGAGGGACTACGAGCAGTACTTC.